What follows are 27 T cell receptor beta chains derived from one specimen sequenced in a study of T cell responses to AZD1222 COVID-19 vaccine. Some clones are missing from TCRdb's copy, which holds only in-frame ones; the method was immunoSEQ multiplex PCR. The table includes 150,000 or so clones, approximately 93% detected once. Here the sequenced sample was peripheral blood, taken on day 0 of AZD1222 vaccination. The receptors derive from an adult in good health.

V is TRBV4-2 and J is TRBJ2-2; D gene unclear. Per the germline V gene, CDR1 is LGHNA and CDR2 is YNFKEQ. This CDR3 is built from 20 residues. Trimming took off 1 base at V and 0 bases at J, with 21 bases between the two ends. The CDR3 region is CASSQGRGRSSVANTGELFF. The CDR3 DNA reads as TGTGCCAGCAGCCAAGGTCGAGGCAGGTCCTCAGTTGCGAACACCGGGGAGCTGTTTTTT.

The chain combines TRBV11-3 with TRBJ2-3, with D possibly matching TRBD2 (5 bases). This CDR3 contains 16 residues. The ends were cut back, 2 bases at V and 4 bases at J, with 16 bases in the middle. From germline, CDR1 is SGHNT and CDR2 YENEEA. As DNA, the CDR3 is TGTGCCAGCAGCTTATATGGGAGATTAAGTGCAGATACGCAGTATTTT. Translation gives CASSLYGRLSADTQYF.

The chain is built from TRBV11-2 and TRBJ1-1, with a possible D match to TRBD1 (6 bases). The CDR3 sequence is 13 residues long. Germline V CDR1 and CDR2: SGHAT, FQNNGV. With 5 bases removed from V and 2 bases from J, the gap between germline ends came to 9 bases. The CDR3 reads CASSPQGNTEAFF. The DNA for the CDR3 is TGTGCCAGCAGCCCACAGGGTAACACTGAAGCTTTCTTT.

The chain uses TRBV2 and TRBJ1-2, with 8 bases identical to TRBD1. The CDR3 runs to 14 residues. J gave up 2 bases and V 6 bases, and 5 bases lay outside the gene matches. Germline CDR1 SNHLY, CDR2 FYNNEI. In DNA form, the CDR3 reads TGTGCCAGCAGCCAACAGGGGGTAAACTATGGCTACACCTTC. Amino acid sequence: CASSQQGVNYGYTF.

This clone was counted between two and nine times. The chain is built from TRBV15 and TRBJ1-2, with TRBD1 matching over 9 bases. Germline CDR1 LNHNV, CDR2 YYDKDF (reference sequence). This CDR3 comprises 15 residues. J gave up 1 base and V 3 bases, and 3 bases lay outside the gene matches. The CDR3: CATSSKTGGNYGYTF. The CDR3 DNA reads TGTGCCACCAGCAGCAAGACAGGGGGTAACTATGGCTACACCTTC.

The chain couples TRBV3-1 (or the pseudogene TRBV3-2) to TRBJ1-5; tentative D call: TRBD1 (5 bases). The CDR3 totals 16 residues. V lost 4 bases, J lost 1 base, and 14 bases lay in between. Germline values: CDR1 LGHDT, CDR2 YNNKEL (reference sequence). CDR3: CASSPSGGLSNQPQHF. DNA of the CDR3: TGTGCCAGCAGCCCCAGTGGGGGATTGAGCAATCAGCCCCAGCATTTT.

This clone was recorded once. This rearrangement joins TRBV18 to TRBJ2-3; 10 nucleotides line up with TRBD2. This CDR3 has 14 amino acids. Germline V gene lookup returns CDR1 KGHSH and CDR2 LQKENI. J gave up 6 bases and V 6 bases, and 6 bases lay outside the gene matches. This CDR3 is CASSRSGGVDTQYF. The CDR3 bases are TGTGCCAGCTCGCGAAGCGGGGGGGTTGATACGCAGTATTTT.

This clone was counted once. V gene TRBV3-1 (or the pseudogene TRBV3-2) combines with J gene TRBJ2-7; D is ambiguous. Germline V gene lookup returns CDR1 LGHDT and CDR2 YNNKEL (reference sequence). CDR3 length: 11 amino acids. V lost 0 bases to trimming and J lost 6 bases, with 3 bases between them. The chain's CDR3 is CASSQDGEQYF. The CDR3 DNA is TGTGCCAGCAGCCAAGATGGCGAGCAGTACTTC.

This chain joins TRBV28 and TRBJ1-6; no reliable D call. CDR1 is MDHEN and CDR2 is SYDVKM in the germline V gene. The CDR3 is 13 amino acids. The germline V and J ends were trimmed by 2 bases and 5 bases, with 4 bases remaining between them. In DNA form, the CDR3 reads TGTGCCAGCAGTTTAACAGATAATTCACCCCTCCACTTT. This sequence encodes CASSLTDNSPLHF. Combining the CDR3 with reference TRBV28 and TRBJ1-6 gives the whole variable domain DVKVTQSSRYLVKRTGEKVFLECVQDMDHENMFWYRQDPGLGLRLIYFSYDVKMKEKGDIPEGYSVSREKKERFSLILESASTNQTSMYLCASSLTDNSPLHFGNGTRLTVT.

The chain combines TRBV7-2 with TRBJ2-7; 7 bases fit TRBD1. J lost 1 base, V lost 2 bases, and 5 bases had no gene match. Germline-derived CDR1 and CDR2 are SGHTA and FQGNSA. The CDR3 loop spans 15 amino acids. DNA of the CDR3: TGTGCCAGCAGCTTAAGACAGGGTTTATCCTACGAGCAGTACTTC. This codes for CASSLRQGLSYEQYF.

V and J are TRBV5-1 and TRBJ1-1; tentative D call: TRBD1 (5 bases). V was pared by 4 bases and J by 5 bases, with 18 bases between. Germline V gives CDR1 SGHRS, CDR2 YFSETQ. The CDR3 runs to 15 residues. The CDR3, as DNA: TGCGCCAGCAGCACCGGGTTAGGGGTGATGACTGAAGCTTTCTTT. Translation gives CASSTGLGVMTEAFF.

The chain joins TRBV14 to TRBJ2-1, with 9 bases matching TRBD1. This CDR3 is 14 amino acids long. After removal of 2 bases from V and 9 bases from J, the junction contained 5 bases not matched to a gene. Per germline, CDR1 SGHDN and CDR2 FVKESK. This CDR3 reads CASSQLTGGFEQFF. CDR3 coding DNA: TGTGCCAGCAGCCAACTCACAGGGGGCTTTGAGCAGTTCTTC.

The chain combines TRBV5-1 with TRBJ1-2, with 9 bases that match TRBD1. The CDR3 contains 14 residues. V dropped 3 bases and J dropped 3; count of bases not matched to a gene: 3. Germline V gene lookup returns CDR1 SGHRS and CDR2 YFSETQ. This CDR3 reads CASSSGQGYYGYTF. For the CDR3, the DNA is TGCGCCAGCAGCTCTGGACAGGGGTACTATGGCTACACCTTC.

This chain connects TRBV11-2 to TRBJ2-7; a weak D match, TRBD2 (7 bases). Germline lookup yields CDR1 SGHAT and CDR2 FQNNGV. The CDR3 loop spans 15 amino acids. V gave up 5 bases and J gave up 3 bases, with 17 bases separating them. The CDR3 here is CASSIRGGRIYEQYF. CDR3 nucleotides: TGTGCCAGCAGCATTAGGGGGGGACGGATCTACGAGCAGTACTTC.

CDR3 DNA: TGTGCCAGCAGCTTCGGGCACTACGAGCAGTACTTC. Translating gives CASSFGHYEQYF. The rearrangement uses TRBV7-2 and TRBJ2-7; D remains ambiguous. V lost 3 bases and J lost 3, with 6 bases in between. This CDR3 spans 12 amino acids. Looked up from germline, CDR1 is SGHTA and CDR2 is FQGNSA.

The chain carries TRBV29-1 and TRBJ2-3; the D is unclear. The V end lost 7 bases, the J end lost 1 base, and 9 bases lay between the germline ends. This CDR3 has 12 amino acids. The germline CDR1 and CDR2 sequences are SQVTM and ANQGSEA. CDR3 in amino acids: CSARLGTDTQYF. CDR3 bases: TGCAGCGCTCGATTGGGCACAGATACGCAGTATTTT.

J is TRBJ2-1 and V is TRBV20-1, with TRBD1 matching over 10 bases. The length of the CDR3 is 17 residues. CDR1 and CDR2 (germline): DFQATT, SNEGSKA (reference sequence). V lost 3 bases, J lost 6 bases, and 14 bases stayed unmatched. Written as DNA, the CDR3 is TGCAGTGCTAGTCTTGCTGTCGGGGACAGGGGTTTCAATGAGCAGTTCTTC. Residues: CSASLAVGDRGFNEQFF.

The gene calls are TRBV9 and TRBJ2-3; D might be TRBD1 or TRBD2, each matching 8 bases. V was clipped by 0 bases and J by 4 bases, with 24 bases between them. The CDR3 is 19 residues long. CDR1 and CDR2 (germline): SGDLS, YYNGEE. In DNA, the CDR3 is TGTGCCAGCAGCGTAGCAGGGGGCTGGCGGGGGGATGTTTCAGATACGCAGTATTTT. Protein sequence: CASSVAGGWRGDVSDTQYF.

The chain is built from TRBV11-3 and TRBJ2-2; a weak D match, TRBD1 (5 bases). V gave up 0 bases and J gave up 1 base, with 9 bases separating them. CDR3 length equals 16 residues. The germline V gene encodes CDR1 SGHNT and CDR2 YENEEA. In DNA, the CDR3 is TGTGCCAGCAGCTTAGATCCGACAGAGAACACCGGGGAGCTGTTTTTT. Its protein product is CASSLDPTENTGELFF.

The CDR3 coding sequence is TGCGCCAGCAGCCAAGAGTTCCGCAGGAATCAGCCCCAGCATTTT. It encodes CASSQEFRRNQPQHF. The chain carries TRBV4-3 and TRBJ1-5; unclear D gene. Trimming cost V 0 bases and J 4 bases, with 10 bases left between them. Per germline, CDR1 LGHNA and CDR2 YSLEER. The CDR3 is made up of 15 amino acids.

This clone appeared once. V gene TRBV20-1 combines with J gene TRBJ2-7; no reliable D call. Germline assignment: CDR1 DFQATT and CDR2 SNEGSKA (reference sequence). The CDR3 sequence is 11 residues long. V lost 3 bases and J lost 0, with 3 bases in between. CDR3 sequence: CSASVSYEQYF. CDR3 coding DNA: TGCAGTGCTAGTGTCTCCTACGAGCAGTACTTC.

The V and J genes are TRBV6-6 and TRBJ1-5, with 8 bases matching TRBD1. The CDR3 runs to 13 residues. The V and J ends lost 5 bases and 7 bases, in that order; junction bases with no gene match: 4. Germline values: CDR1 MNHNY, CDR2 SVGAGI (reference sequence). The CDR3 protein is CASSAQGVQPQHF. In DNA, the CDR3 is TGTGCCAGCAGTGCACAGGGGGTACAGCCCCAGCATTTT.

The chain joins TRBV30 to TRBJ1-3; D is undetermined. The CDR3 is 13 amino acids. V lost 4 bases, J lost 2 bases, and 9 bases lay in between. Germline CDR1 and CDR2: GTSNPN and SVGIG (reference sequence). The DNA for the CDR3 is TGTGCCTGGAATCCAAAGGCTGGAAACACCATATATTTT. Protein product: CAWNPKAGNTIYF.

The rearrangement uses TRBV5-1 and TRBJ2-1; perhaps TRBD1 as D (5 bases). Germline lookup yields CDR1 SGHRS and CDR2 YFSETQ. V was shortened by 8 bases and J by 0 bases, with 12 bases between the two germline ends. The CDR3 covers 14 residues. CDR3 in amino acids: CASRQMSSYNEQFF. Here the CDR3 DNA reads TGCGCCAGTAGACAGATGAGCTCCTACAATGAGCAGTTCTTC.

CDR3 sequence reads: CASSYSAVSGNTIYF. In DNA, the CDR3 is TGTGCCAGCAGCTACTCAGCAGTCTCTGGAAACACCATATATTTT. The chain couples TRBV9 to TRBJ1-3; D not resolved. Trimming pared 4 bases from V and 0 bases from J, leaving 11 bases between. Germline CDR1 reads SGDLS; CDR2 reads YYNGEE. The CDR3 runs to 15 residues.

The chain carries TRBV5-1 and TRBJ2-1; 7 bases are shared with TRBD1. Germline CDR1 SGHRS, CDR2 YFSETQ. The CDR3 extends over 15 amino acids. The V and J ends lost 3 bases and 4 bases, in that order; junction bases with no gene match: 7. The chain's CDR3 is CASSSGQSPYNEQFF. CDR3 sequence (DNA): TGCGCCAGCAGCTCGGGACAGAGCCCTTACAATGAGCAGTTCTTC.

This chain links TRBV5-1 with TRBJ1-1; 7 bases are a match to TRBD1. The CDR3 is 13 amino acids. Germline CDR1 and CDR2: SGHRS and YFSETQ. V dropped 0 bases and J dropped 5; count of bases not matched to a gene: 1. CDR3 DNA: TGCGCCAGCAGCTTGGAGGGACAGACTGAAGCTTTCTTT. It specifies CASSLEGQTEAFF.